The rows below give T cell receptor beta chains drawn from one sample of a study of blood T cell repertoires in COVID-19. Method: immunoSEQ multiplex PCR; TCRdb's copy keeps in-frame clones and lacks some. The repertoire consists of roughly 260,000 clones, with 70% to 90% occurring once and the leading ten covering approximately 2.3%. Sequencing was carried out using peripheral blood. The receptors were gathered from a woman aged 50 to 65 with acute or convalescent COVID-19. Both conserved end residues are part of each CDR3. Fields, in order: D gene, J gene, V gene, clone size, CDR3 protein, CDR3 DNA. The D gene is left open where the match is weak. Clone size is stated in some rows and not others, as once, few, many or a class when expanded.

TRBD2	TRBJ2-1	TRBV9	few	CASTLTSGSYNEQFF	TGTGCCAGCACCCTGACTAGCGGGTCCTACAATGAGCAGTTCTTC
TRBD1	TRBJ1-1	TRBV9	NA	CASSVTGANTEAFF	TGTGCCAGCAGCGTAACAGGGGCGAACACTGAAGCTTTCTTT
NA	TRBJ1-5	TRBV6-5	few	CASSFDDRNNQPQHF	TGTGCCAGCAGTTTCGACGACAGGAACAATCAGCCCCAGCATTTT
NA	TRBJ2-5	TRBV7-9	NA	CASSLGLVYETQYF	TGTGCCAGCAGCTTAGGCCTAGTATACGAGACCCAGTACTTC
NA	TRBJ2-7	TRBV27	NA	CASSFGGAGAYEQYF	TGTGCCAGCAGTTTCGGAGGGGCTGGAGCCTACGAGCAGTACTTC
NA	TRBJ1-1	TRBV27	NA	CASSVGHPGTTEAFF	TGTGCCAGCAGTGTGGGACATCCGGGCACCACTGAAGCTTTCTTT
TRBD1	TRBJ1-1	TRBV7-2	NA	CASSFDRDTEAFF	TGTGCCAGCAGCTTCGACAGGGACACTGAAGCTTTCTTT
TRBD1	TRBJ1-2	TRBV5-1	NA	CASSLGAGQDLNYGYTF	TGCGCCAGCAGCTTAGGGGCGGGACAGGACCTTAACTATGGCTACACCTTC
NA	TRBJ1-2	TRBV5-1	NA	CASSLRSTGESIYGYTF	TGCGCCAGCAGCTTGCGATCGACGGGGGAAAGTATCTATGGCTACACCTTC
NA	TRBJ2-1	TRBV19	NA	CATGRDYPNYNEQFF	TGTGCCACCGGTCGCGACTATCCGAACTACAATGAGCAGTTCTTC
NA	TRBJ1-2	TRBV2	NA	CASSKEAGYTF	TGTGCCAGCAGCAAAGAGGCTGGCTACACCTTC
TRBD1	TRBJ2-1	TRBV19	NA	CASSIAGRGNEQFF	TGTGCCAGTAGTATAGCCGGCAGGGGGAATGAGCAGTTCTTC
TRBD1	TRBJ2-4	TRBV18	NA	CASSSTGTAVRNIQYF	TGTGCCAGCTCATCGACGGGGACAGCAGTAAGGAACATTCAGTACTTC
NA	TRBJ2-7	TRBV11-2	few	CASSLDIPYEQYF	TGTGCCAGCAGCTTGGACATTCCCTACGAGCAGTACTTC
TRBD1	TRBJ1-5	TRBV27	NA	CASSYGQGPFSNQPQHF	TGTGCCAGCAGTTACGGACAGGGACCCTTCAGCAATCAGCCCCAGCATTTT
NA	TRBJ2-1	TRBV7-8	NA	CASSWGDEQFF	TGTGCCAGCAGCTGGGGGGATGAGCAGTTCTTC
NA	TRBJ2-1	TRBV7-3	NA	CASSLSISEDFSYNEQFF	TGTGCCAGCAGCTTAAGTATCAGCGAGGATTTCTCCTACAATGAGCAGTTCTTC
TRBD2	TRBJ2-1	TRBV4-1	once	CASSQGGGRAVF	TGCGCCAGCAGCCAGGGTGGCGGGAGGGCGGTCTTC
NA	TRBJ1-1	TRBV28	NA	CASSIPQYTEAFF	TGTGCCAGCAGTATCCCTCAGTACACTGAAGCTTTCTTT
TRBD2	TRBJ2-3	TRBV7-6	once	CASSAPSGANTDTQYF	TGTGCCAGCAGCGCACCTAGCGGGGCGAACACAGATACGCAGTATTTT
TRBD2	TRBJ2-1	TRBV7-9	NA	CASSRPGLDNNEQFF	TGTGCCAGCAGCCGACCGGGACTAGATAACAATGAGCAGTTCTTC
TRBD1	TRBJ2-1	TRBV9	NA	CASSNRQGALYNEQFF	TGTGCCAGCAGCAACCGACAGGGGGCCCTCTACAATGAGCAGTTCTTC
TRBD1	TRBJ2-3	TRBV5-1	NA	CASRSGTGGTDTQYF	TGCGCCAGCAGATCCGGGACAGGGGGCACAGATACGCAGTATTTT
NA	TRBJ1-5	TRBV18	once	CASSPGRGEDQPQHF	TGTGCCAGCTCTCCGGGGAGGGGGGAAGATCAGCCCCAGCATTTT
TRBD1	TRBJ1-1	TRBV30	NA	CAWRAQGQGGTEAFF	TGTGCCTGGAGGGCCCAGGGACAGGGGGGCACTGAAGCTTTCTTT
NA	TRBJ2-1	TRBV9	NA	CASSVARGQQFF	TGTGCCAGCAGCGTAGCTCGGGGTCAGCAGTTCTTC
TRBD1	TRBJ1-1	TRBV11-1	NA	CASNPTGGAEAFF	TGTGCCAGCAACCCCACAGGGGGGGCTGAAGCTTTCTTT
NA	TRBJ2-5	TRBV12-3/TRBV12-4	NA	CASSSDAEETQYF	TGTGCCAGCAGTTCAGACGCGGAAGAGACCCAGTACTTC
NA	TRBJ1-5	TRBV7-2	NA	CASSERVNQPQHF	TGTGCCAGCAGCGAACGGGTTAATCAGCCCCAGCATTTT
NA	TRBJ2-1	TRBV3-1/TRBV3-2	NA	CASSGGGRAYNEQFF	TGTGCCAGCAGCGGGGGCGGGCGGGCCTACAATGAGCAGTTCTTC
TRBD1	TRBJ1-1	TRBV7-9	NA	CASSLTGEVGAFF	TGTGCCAGCAGCTTAACAGGGGAGGTAGGAGCTTTCTTT
TRBD2	TRBJ2-5	TRBV3-1/TRBV3-2	NA	CASRMGGVVHQETQYF	TGTGCCAGCAGGATGGGAGGGGTGGTGCACCAAGAGACCCAGTACTTC
NA	TRBJ1-6	TRBV9	NA	CASSVSGEGSPLHF	TGTGCCAGCAGCGTATCGGGGGAGGGTTCACCCCTCCACTTT
NA	TRBJ2-1	TRBV18	NA	CASSPPPGAANEQFF	TGTGCCAGCTCACCCCCTCCAGGGGCAGCCAATGAGCAGTTCTTC
NA	TRBJ2-5	TRBV27	NA	CASAPVARETQYF	TGTGCCAGCGCGCCCGTCGCGAGGGAGACCCAGTACTTC
TRBD2	TRBJ2-3	TRBV6-2/TRBV6-3	NA	CASSYPLAGVADTQYF	TGTGCCAGCAGTTACCCACTAGCGGGAGTTGCAGATACGCAGTATTTT
NA	TRBJ2-2	TRBV11-3	once	CASSGQGTNTGELFF	TGTGCCAGCAGCGGGCAGGGCACGAACACCGGGGAGCTGTTTTTT
TRBD2	TRBJ2-2	TRBV18	NA	CASSPKLRLAGNTGELFF	TGTGCCAGCTCACCAAAGCTGCGCCTAGCGGGGAACACCGGGGAGCTGTTTTTT
TRBD1	TRBJ1-2	TRBV10-3	few	CAISEVGQGVGNTF	TGTGCCATCAGTGAGGTGGGACAGGGCGTGGGGAACACCTTC
TRBD1	TRBJ1-2	TRBV6-5	NA	CASSSMTGLYGYTF	TGTGCCAGCAGTTCCATGACAGGGCTCTATGGCTACACCTTC
NA	TRBJ2-7	TRBV7-8	NA	CASTQGQYEQYF	TGTGCCAGCACCCAAGGACAGTACGAGCAGTACTTC
TRBD1	TRBJ1-5	TRBV7-2	once	CASRETGRYGSNQPQHF	TGTGCCAGCAGGGAGACAGGGCGATATGGGAGCAATCAGCCCCAGCATTTT
NA	TRBJ2-7	TRBV5-4	once	CASSYVSGEQYF	TGTGCCAGCAGCTACGTATCGGGCGAGCAGTACTTC
NA	TRBJ2-7	TRBV29-1	NA	CSARPPGSYEQYF	TGCAGCGCTCGCCCCCCGGGTTCCTACGAGCAGTACTTC
NA	TRBJ1-1	TRBV5-1	NA	CASSFGDGGTEAFF	TGCGCCAGCAGCTTCGGAGACGGAGGCACTGAAGCTTTCTTT